The source of this TCR beta chain is a study of blood T cell repertoires in COVID-19 (dated by TCRdb to 2018 to 2020). About the full investigation: Samples from collaborators originated in the United States, Italy and Spain and spanned both the acute and convalescent phases of COVID-19. The material from the prospective study consisted of cDNA or gDNA derived from T cells, B-cell-depleted T cells, or PBMCs. Deeply sampled blood TCRbeta repertoires from subjects exposed to, actively infected with, or recovered from COVID-19 were included in the dataset. The repertoires were released in a freely available public database meant as a resource for research on the immune response to SARS-CoV-2. The samples were drawn from the first 160 participants of the ongoing ImmuneRACE study and from more than 1,000 subjects provided by 6 global collaborators. A de-identified subject ID, COVID-19 status, age in years and sex were almost always included in the sample metadata. Where HLA class I and class II types were available, the types were taken from metadata supplied by the sample provider, not from assay-based typing.

Each collaborating institution followed its own protocols to collect whole blood in K2EDTA tubes. For TCRbeta analysis, collaborators shipped samples in one of three forms: frozen whole blood, isolated PBMCs, or DNA extracted from either of those sample types. This clone was observed a single time. Its antigen remains unidentified. No base-level quality is on record; no much larger clone is a single base apart. TCRbeta CDR3 regions were amplified from genomic DNA by means of the immunoSEQ Assay, a bias-controlled multiplex PCR. Per the authors' processing: Nucleated cell counts per sample were estimated from amplification of reference gene primers within the assay. To quantify the absolute abundance of each unique TCRbeta CDR3 rearrangement, sequence reads were collapsed and filtered. For each sample, productive Simpson clonality was calculated by taking the square root of Simpson's diversity index across productive rearrangements. TCRdb limited this immuneACCESS table to in-frame rearrangements with V and J called. A share of clones is missing; checked studies link under half to unresolved V genes, and the rest is unexplained. The V and J calls and the clone size are those of that table, but D and trimming were determined from the DNA. The sample table shows about 74,000 clones, and around 75% are seen once. Under 25% of the sample comes from the top ten.

Taken from cysteine to phenylalanine, the CDR3 has 12 residues. Just CDR3 DNA is preserved here, 36 bases in frame from base 1. V gives up 3 bases and J gives up 7 bases, and the segment between their germline ends measures 7 bases. The germline V gene specifies SGHVS as CDR1 and FNYEAQ as CDR2. Paper-wide results and their limitations: Clinical and demographic metadata were provided uncurated, with the amount varying by source and participant.

This receptor was identified in a man between 65 and 85 years old with acute or convalescent COVID-19. The chain was built from TRBV7-6 and TRBJ2-1; the D gene lacks a confident call. The sample taken for sequencing was peripheral blood. The CDR3 in this case is CASSLKRNEQFF. DNA sequence: TGTGCCAGCAGCTTGAAACGGAATGAGCAGTTCTTC.